This record looks at one T cell receptor beta chain sequence and its context. This clonotype showed up just a few times. Its antigen is currently not known. Base qualities are not provided; no much larger clone lies one nucleotide away. This entry is derived from a study of T cells in Graves' hyperthyroidism and ophthalmopathy (dated by TCRdb to about 2019). Regarding the complete study: A discovery cohort of about 100 patients, 43 with Graves' ophthalmopathy and about 58 with stable Graves' hyperthyroidism, was used to find distinguishing TCR V-J signatures. Whether ophthalmopathy could be predicted prospectively was tested in an independent validation cohort made up of 18 to 20 hyperthyroidism patients plus 17 patients who later progressed to ophthalmopathy. For training and testing, the 100 or so patients in the discovery cohort were randomly divided in a 7:3 ratio. In several Graves' hyperthyroidism patients, the study also compared T-cell repertoires from thyroid tissue with T-cell repertoires from blood. After sampling, hyperthyroidism patients received methimazole starting at 30 mg daily, and ophthalmopathy patients received high-dose intravenous methylprednisolone. The paper describes TCR Vbeta CDR3 sequencing of 135 peripheral blood samples, made up of fewer than 50 ophthalmopathy patients, around 78 hyperthyroidism patients and 17 progressor patients.

Its CDR3 holds 14 amino acids, cysteine through phenylalanine. Only the CDR3 DNA stays, 42 bases, in frame from base 1. V was cut back by 3 bases and J by 3 bases, leaving a gap of 12 bases between them. CDR1 is given as SEHNR and CDR2 as FQNEAQ, both from the germline V gene (reference sequence). The TCR beta CDR3 regions were amplified from RNA transcripts. A first-round RT-PCR of the TCR CDR3 used the HTBI primer set with the Qiagen OneStep RT-PCR kit. Libraries were constructed in a second round of multiplex PCR, after which size selection and purification were performed. Paired-end sequencing of the libraries was performed with 100 bp reads on an Illumina HiSeq2000. Processing in the source paper ran as follows. SOAPnuke was used to process the raw data, throwing out any read that contained adapters or uncalled bases, had a mean Phred below 15, or lacked an exact constant-primer or identifier match. COPE v1.2.5 was used to merge high-quality paired reads, and clonotypes were defined as unique nucleotide sequences. Clonotypes were aligned to IMGT TRBV, TRBD and TRBJ reference segments using MiTCR v1.1. Analysis was restricted to V-J combinations with a frequency above 0.0001, which covered roughly 99% of repertoires. A TCS score was defined as the ratio of F50 (clonal expansion) to E x V (chaos), with BLOSUM62-based TCRdist applied between CDR3 peptides within each V-J. Welch's t-statistics and random forest reduced around 550 V-J features to 10 to 15, which were used in a naive Bayes classifier (R e1071). The similarity between thyroid and blood repertoires was quantified using the Morisita-Horn index. TCRdb cleaned the public reads at Q25 with fastp, built clones with MiXCR and kept in-frame beta chains. Identical CDR3 proteins give one entry, which carries the most common genes and DNA. TCRdb, not the original authors, processed these V and J calls. The sample data list 600,000 to 700,000 distinct CDR3 sequences, and roughly 46% of these were observed just once. The ten largest clones add up to approximately 7.2% of the sample.

The study excluded patients with uncontrolled infections, other autoimmune diseases, pregnancy or lactation. Clinical symptoms, serum thyroxine and TRAb, thyroid ultrasound, and orbital computed tomography formed the basis for the diagnoses. Total RNA was extracted with Trizol reagent, and quality was checked on an Agilent 2100 Bioanalyzer. Overall study outcomes, separate from this receptor: No statistical method was used to set the sample size in advance, and investigators knew the group allocation. Most expanded thyroid clonotypes (frequency above 0.001) were also found in blood, which suggests that blood repertoires may mirror thyroid immune responses. In cross-validation, a model built on a 13 V-J signature told ophthalmopathy apart from stable hyperthyroidism with 85% to 90% sensitivity and around 81% specificity, and in testing the same model reached 80%/75%. In validation, the model predicted progression to ophthalmopathy a median of roughly six months before onset, with 70% to 71% sensitivity and nearly 75% specificity.

The source is an adult man with Graves' disease, either hyperthyroidism or ophthalmopathy (not recorded which). Sequencing was carried out using peripheral blood or thyroid tissue (not recorded which). The rearrangement combines TRBV7-9 with TRBJ2-7; D gene: possibly TRBD1, on 6 matching bases. The bases are TGTGCCAGCAGCTTCTTACAGGGTCACTACGAGCAGTACTTC. Protein translation: CASSFLQGHYEQYF.